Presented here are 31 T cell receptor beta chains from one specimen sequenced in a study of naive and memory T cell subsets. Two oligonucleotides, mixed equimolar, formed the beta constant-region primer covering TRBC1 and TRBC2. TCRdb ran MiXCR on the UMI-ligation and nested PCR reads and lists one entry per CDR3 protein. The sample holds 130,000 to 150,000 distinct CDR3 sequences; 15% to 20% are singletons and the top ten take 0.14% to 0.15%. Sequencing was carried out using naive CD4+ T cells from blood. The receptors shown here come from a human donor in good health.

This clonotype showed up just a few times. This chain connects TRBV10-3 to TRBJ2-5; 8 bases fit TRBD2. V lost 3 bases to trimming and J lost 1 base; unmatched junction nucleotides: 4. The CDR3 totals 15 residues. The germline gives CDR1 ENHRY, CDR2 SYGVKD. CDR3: CAISERREGQETQYF. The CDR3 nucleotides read TGTGCCATCAGTGAACGTCGGGAGGGCCAAGAGACCCAGTACTTC.

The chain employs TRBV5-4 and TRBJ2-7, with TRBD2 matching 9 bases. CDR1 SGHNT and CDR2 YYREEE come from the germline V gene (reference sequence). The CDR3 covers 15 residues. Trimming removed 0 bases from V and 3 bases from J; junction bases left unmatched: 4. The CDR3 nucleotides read TGTGCCAGCAGCTTGGATGCGGGGGGGAGCTACGAGCAGTACTTC. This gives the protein CASSLDAGGSYEQYF.

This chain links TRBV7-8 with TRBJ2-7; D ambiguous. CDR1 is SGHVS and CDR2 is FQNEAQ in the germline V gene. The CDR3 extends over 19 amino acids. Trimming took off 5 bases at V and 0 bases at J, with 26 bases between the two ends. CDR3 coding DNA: TGTGCCAGCAGCCTCAGGCAGGACGGCCGTATAACCCTCTCCTACGAGCAGTACTTC. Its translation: CASSLRQDGRITLSYEQYF.

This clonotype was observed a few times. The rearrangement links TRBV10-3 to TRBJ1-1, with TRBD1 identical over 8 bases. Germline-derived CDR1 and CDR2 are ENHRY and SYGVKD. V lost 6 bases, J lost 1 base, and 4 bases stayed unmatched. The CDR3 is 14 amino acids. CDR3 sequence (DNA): TGTGCCATCAGAGCGACAGGGGCGAACACTGAAGCTTTCTTT. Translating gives CAIRATGANTEAFF.

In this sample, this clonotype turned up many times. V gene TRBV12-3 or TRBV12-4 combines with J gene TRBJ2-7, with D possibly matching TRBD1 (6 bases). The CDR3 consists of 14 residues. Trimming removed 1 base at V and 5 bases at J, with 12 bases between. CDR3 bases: TGTGCCAGCAGTTTAGGTACAGGGTCCCACGAGCAGTACTTC. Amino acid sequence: CASSLGTGSHEQYF.

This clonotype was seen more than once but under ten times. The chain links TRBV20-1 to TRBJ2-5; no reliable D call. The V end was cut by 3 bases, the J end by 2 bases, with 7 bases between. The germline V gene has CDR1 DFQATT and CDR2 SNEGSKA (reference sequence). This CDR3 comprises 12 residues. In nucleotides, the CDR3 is TGCAGTGCTAGTAGGCAGCAAGAGACCCAGTACTTC. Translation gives CSASRQQETQYF.

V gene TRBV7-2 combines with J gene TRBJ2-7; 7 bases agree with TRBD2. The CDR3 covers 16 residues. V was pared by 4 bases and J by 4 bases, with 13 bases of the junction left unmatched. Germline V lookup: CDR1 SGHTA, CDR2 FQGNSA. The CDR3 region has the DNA TGTGCCAGCAGCTCCCCGAGCGGGATTGGTATGTACGAGCAGTACTTC. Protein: CASSSPSGIGMYEQYF.

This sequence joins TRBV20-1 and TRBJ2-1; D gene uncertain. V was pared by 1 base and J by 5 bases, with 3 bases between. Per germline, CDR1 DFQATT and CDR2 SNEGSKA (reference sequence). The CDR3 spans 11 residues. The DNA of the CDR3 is TGCAGTGCTAGAGGAGACAATGAGCAGTTCTTC. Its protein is CSARGDNEQFF.

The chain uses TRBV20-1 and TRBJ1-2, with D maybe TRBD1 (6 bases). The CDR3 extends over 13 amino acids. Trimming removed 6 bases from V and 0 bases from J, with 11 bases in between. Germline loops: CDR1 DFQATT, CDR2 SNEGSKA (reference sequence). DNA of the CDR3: TGCAGTGCACCGGACAGAGCTAACTATGGCTACACCTTC. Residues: CSAPDRANYGYTF.

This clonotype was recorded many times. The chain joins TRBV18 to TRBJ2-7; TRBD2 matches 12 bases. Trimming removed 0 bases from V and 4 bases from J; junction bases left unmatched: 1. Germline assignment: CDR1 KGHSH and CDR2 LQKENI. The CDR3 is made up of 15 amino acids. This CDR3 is CASSPPGLAGYEQYF. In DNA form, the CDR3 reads TGTGCCAGCTCACCACCGGGACTAGCGGGTTACGAGCAGTACTTC.

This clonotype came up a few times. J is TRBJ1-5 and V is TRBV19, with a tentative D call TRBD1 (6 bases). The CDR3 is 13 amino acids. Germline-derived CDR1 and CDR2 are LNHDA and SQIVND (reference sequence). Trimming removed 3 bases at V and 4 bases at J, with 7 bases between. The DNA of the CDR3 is TGTGCCAGTAGTATGGACAGAAATCAGCCCCAGCATTTT. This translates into CASSMDRNQPQHF.

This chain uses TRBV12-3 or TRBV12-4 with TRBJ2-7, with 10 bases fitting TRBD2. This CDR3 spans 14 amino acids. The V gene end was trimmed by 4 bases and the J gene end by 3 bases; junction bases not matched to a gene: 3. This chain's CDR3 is CASSSSSGSYEQYF. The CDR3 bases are TGTGCCAGCAGTTCCTCTAGCGGGAGCTACGAGCAGTACTTC.

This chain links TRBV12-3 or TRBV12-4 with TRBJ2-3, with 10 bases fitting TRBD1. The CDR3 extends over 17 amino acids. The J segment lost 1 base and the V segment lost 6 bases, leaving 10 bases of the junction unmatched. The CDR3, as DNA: TGTGCCAGCAGCCCCCGCGACGGGACAGGGGGCACAGATACGCAGTATTTT. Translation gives CASSPRDGTGGTDTQYF.

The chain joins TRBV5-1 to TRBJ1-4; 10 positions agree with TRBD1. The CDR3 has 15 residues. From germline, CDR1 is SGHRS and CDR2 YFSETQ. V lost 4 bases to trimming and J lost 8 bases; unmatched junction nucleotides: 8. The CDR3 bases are TGCGCCAGCAGCCAGAGGACAGGGGGTGACGAAAAACTGTTTTTT. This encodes CASSQRTGGDEKLFF.

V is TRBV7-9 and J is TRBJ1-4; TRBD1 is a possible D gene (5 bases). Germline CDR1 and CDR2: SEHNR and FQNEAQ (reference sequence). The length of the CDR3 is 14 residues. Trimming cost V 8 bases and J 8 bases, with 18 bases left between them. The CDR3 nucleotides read TGTGCCAGCTCCCGGACGGGGGAAGGGGAAAAACTGTTTTTT. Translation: CASSRTGEGEKLFF.

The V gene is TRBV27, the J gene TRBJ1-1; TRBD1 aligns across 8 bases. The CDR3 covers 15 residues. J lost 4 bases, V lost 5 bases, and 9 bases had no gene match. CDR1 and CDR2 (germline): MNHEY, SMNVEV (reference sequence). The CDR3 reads CASSMGQAGGTEAFF. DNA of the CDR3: TGTGCCAGCAGTATGGGACAGGCCGGCGGCACTGAAGCTTTCTTT.

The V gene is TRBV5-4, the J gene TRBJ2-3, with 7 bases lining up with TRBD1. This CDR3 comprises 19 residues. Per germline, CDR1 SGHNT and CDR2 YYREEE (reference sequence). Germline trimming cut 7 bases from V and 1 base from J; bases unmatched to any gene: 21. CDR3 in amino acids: CASEGDGTEGHPRTDTQYF. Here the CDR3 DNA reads TGTGCCAGCGAGGGGGATGGGACAGAGGGACACCCACGCACAGATACGCAGTATTTT.

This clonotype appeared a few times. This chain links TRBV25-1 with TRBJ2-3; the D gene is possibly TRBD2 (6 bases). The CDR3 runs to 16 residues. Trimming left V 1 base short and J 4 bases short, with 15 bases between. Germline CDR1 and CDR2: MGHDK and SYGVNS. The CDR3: CASSEFTSQTADTQYF. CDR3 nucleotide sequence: TGTGCCAGCAGTGAATTTACTAGCCAGACCGCAGATACGCAGTATTTT.

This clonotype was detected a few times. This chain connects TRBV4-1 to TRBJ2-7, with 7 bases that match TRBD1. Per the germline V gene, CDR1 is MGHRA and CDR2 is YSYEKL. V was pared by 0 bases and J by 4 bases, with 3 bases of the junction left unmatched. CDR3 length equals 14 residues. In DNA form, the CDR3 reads TGCGCCAGCAGCCAAGAGGGACAGCCATACGAGCAGTACTTC. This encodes CASSQEGQPYEQYF.

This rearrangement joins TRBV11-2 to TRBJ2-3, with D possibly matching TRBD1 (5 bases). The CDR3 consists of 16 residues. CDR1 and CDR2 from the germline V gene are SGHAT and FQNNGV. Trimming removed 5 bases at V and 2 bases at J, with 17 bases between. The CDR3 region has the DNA TGTGCCAGCAGCAACCCCGCGGCAGGGTTCACAGATACGCAGTATTTT. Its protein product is CASSNPAAGFTDTQYF.

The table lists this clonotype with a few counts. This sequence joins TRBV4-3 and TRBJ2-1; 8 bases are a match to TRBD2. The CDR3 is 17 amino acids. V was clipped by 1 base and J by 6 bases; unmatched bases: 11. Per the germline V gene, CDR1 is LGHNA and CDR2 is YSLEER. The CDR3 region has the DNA TGCGCCAGCAGCCAAGCTACGCCGGGACTAGGTCTCAATGAGCAGTTCTTC. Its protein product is CASSQATPGLGLNEQFF.

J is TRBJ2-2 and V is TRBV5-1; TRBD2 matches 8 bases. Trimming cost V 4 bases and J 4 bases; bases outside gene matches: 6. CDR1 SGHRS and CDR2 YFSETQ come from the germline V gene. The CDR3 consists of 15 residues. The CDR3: CASSTGTSVTGELFF. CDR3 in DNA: TGCGCCAGCAGCACAGGGACTAGTGTCACCGGGGAGCTGTTTTTT.

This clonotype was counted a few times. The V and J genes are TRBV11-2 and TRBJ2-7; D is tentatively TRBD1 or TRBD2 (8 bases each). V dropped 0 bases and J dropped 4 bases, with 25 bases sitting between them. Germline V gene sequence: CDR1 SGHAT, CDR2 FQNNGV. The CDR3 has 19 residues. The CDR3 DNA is TGTGCCAGCAGCTTAGAGGTCCCTTGGGCAGGGGGCGGGAGGTACGAGCAGTACTTC. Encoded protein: CASSLEVPWAGGGRYEQYF. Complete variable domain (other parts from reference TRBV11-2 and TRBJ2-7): EAGVAQSPRYKIIEKRQSVAFWCNPISGHATLYWYQQILGQGPKLLIQFQNNGVVDDSQLPKDRFSAERLKGVDSTLKIQPAKLEDSAVYLCASSLEVPWAGGGRYEQYFGPGTRLTVT.

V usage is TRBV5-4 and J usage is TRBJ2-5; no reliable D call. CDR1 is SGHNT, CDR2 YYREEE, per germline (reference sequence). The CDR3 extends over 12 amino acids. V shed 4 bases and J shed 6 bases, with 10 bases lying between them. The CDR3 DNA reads TGTGCCAGCAGCGTGACGGGTCAGACCCAGTACTTC. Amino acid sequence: CASSVTGQTQYF.

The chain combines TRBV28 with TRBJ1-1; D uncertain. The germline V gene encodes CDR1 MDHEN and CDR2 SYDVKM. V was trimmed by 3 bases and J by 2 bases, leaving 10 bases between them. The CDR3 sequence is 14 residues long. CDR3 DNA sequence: TGTGCCAGCAGTTTCCTCCCCATAAACACTGAAGCTTTCTTT. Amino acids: CASSFLPINTEAFF.

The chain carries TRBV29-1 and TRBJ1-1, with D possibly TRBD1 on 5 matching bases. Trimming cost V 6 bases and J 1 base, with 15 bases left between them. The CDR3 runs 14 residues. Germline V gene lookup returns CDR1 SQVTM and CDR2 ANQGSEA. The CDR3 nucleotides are TGCAGCGTGGGCGGAAGACAGACGAACACTGAAGCTTTCTTT. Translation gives CSVGGRQTNTEAFF.

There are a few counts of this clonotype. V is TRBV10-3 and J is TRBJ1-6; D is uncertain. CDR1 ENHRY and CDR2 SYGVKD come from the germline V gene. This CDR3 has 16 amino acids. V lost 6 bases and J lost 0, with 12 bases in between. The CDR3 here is CAIRERTSSYNSPLHF. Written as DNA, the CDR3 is TGTGCCATCAGAGAAAGAACAAGCTCCTATAATTCACCCCTCCACTTT.

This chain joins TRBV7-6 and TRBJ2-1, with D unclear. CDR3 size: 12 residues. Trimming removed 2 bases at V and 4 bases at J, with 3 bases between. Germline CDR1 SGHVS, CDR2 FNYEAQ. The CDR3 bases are TGTGCCAGCAGCTTACGTTACAATGAGCAGTTCTTC. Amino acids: CASSLRYNEQFF.

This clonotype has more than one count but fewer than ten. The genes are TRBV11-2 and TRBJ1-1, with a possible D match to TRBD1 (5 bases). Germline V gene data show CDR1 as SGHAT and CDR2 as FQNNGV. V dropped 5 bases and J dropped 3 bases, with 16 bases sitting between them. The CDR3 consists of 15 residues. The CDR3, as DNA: TGTGCCAGCAGCAAGGGACGGGGGGGGTACACTGAAGCTTTCTTT. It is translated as CASSKGRGGYTEAFF. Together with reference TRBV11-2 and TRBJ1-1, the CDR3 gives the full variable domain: EAGVAQSPRYKIIEKRQSVAFWCNPISGHATLYWYQQILGQGPKLLIQFQNNGVVDDSQLPKDRFSAERLKGVDSTLKIQPAKLEDSAVYLCASSKGRGGYTEAFFGQGTRLTVV.

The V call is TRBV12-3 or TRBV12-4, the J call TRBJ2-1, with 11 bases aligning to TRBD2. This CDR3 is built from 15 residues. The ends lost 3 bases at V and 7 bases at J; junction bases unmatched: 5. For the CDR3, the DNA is TGTGCCAGCAGTTTTAGCGGGAGGGCCGAGAATGAGCAGTTCTTC. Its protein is CASSFSGRAENEQFF.

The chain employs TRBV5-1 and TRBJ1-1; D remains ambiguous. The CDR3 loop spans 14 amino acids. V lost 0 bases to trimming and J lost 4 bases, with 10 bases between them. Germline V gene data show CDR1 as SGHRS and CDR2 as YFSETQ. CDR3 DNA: TGCGCCAGCAGCTTGGTACCAGAACTCACTGAAGCTTTCTTT. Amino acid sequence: CASSLVPELTEAFF.